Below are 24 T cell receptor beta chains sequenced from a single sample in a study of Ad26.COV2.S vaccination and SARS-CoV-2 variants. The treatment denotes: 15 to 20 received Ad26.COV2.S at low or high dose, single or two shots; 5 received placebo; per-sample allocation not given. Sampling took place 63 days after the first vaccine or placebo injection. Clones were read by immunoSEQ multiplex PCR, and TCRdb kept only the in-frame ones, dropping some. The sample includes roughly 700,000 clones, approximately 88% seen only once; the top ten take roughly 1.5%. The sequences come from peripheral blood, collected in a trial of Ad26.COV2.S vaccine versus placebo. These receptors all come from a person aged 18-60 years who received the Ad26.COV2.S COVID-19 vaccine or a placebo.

CDR3 sequence reads: CASSPLGSPLHF. The CDR3 bases are TGTGCCAGCAGCCCCTTGGGTTCACCCCTCCACTTT. This rearrangement joins TRBV28 to TRBJ1-6; D is unresolved. The CDR3 is made up of 12 amino acids. The germline gives CDR1 MDHEN, CDR2 SYDVKM. The V end was cut by 6 bases, the J end by 9 bases, with 9 bases between.

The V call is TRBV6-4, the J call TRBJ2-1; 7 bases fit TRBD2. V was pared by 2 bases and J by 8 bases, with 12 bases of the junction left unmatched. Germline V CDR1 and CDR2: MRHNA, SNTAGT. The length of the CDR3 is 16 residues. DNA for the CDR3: TGTGCCAGCAGTGACCGGAGCGGGACTTTGGGTCATGAGCAGTTCTTC. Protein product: CASSDRSGTLGHEQFF.

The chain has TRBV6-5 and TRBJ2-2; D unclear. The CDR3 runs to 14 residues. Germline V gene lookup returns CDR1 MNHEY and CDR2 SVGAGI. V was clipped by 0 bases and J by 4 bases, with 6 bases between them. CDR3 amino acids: CASSYSAVTGELFF. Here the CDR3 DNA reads TGTGCCAGCAGTTACTCGGCGGTCACCGGGGAGCTGTTTTTT.

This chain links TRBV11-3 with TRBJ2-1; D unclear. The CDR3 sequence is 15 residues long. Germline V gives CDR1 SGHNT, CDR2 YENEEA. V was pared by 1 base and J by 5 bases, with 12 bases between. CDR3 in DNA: TGTGCCAGCAGCTTAGGACTGGGCCCTGACAATGAGCAGTTCTTC. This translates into CASSLGLGPDNEQFF.

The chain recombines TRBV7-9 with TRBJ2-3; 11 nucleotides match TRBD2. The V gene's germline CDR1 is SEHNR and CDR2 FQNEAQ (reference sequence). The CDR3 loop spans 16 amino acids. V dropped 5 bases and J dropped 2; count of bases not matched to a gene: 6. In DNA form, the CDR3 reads TGTGCCAGCAGCCCGAGGACTAGCGGGCACACAGATACGCAGTATTTT. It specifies CASSPRTSGHTDTQYF.

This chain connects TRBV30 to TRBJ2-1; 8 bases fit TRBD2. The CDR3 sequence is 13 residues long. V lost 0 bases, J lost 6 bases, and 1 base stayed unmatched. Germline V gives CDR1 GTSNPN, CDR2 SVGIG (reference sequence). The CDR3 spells CAWSVGLVNEQFF. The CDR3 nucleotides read TGTGCCTGGAGTGTGGGACTAGTCAATGAGCAGTTCTTC.

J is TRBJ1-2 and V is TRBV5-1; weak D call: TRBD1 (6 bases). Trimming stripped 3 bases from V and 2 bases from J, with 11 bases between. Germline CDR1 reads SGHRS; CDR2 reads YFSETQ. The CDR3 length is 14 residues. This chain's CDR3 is CASSSAQGNYGYTF. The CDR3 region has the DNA TGCGCCAGCAGCTCCGCGCAGGGGAACTATGGCTACACCTTC.

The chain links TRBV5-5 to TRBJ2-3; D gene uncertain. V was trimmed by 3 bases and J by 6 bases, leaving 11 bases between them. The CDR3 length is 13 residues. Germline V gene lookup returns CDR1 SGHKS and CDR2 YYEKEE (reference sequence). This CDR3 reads CASSSWTDDTQYF. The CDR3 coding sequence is TGTGCCAGCAGCTCTTGGACGGATGATACGCAGTATTTT.

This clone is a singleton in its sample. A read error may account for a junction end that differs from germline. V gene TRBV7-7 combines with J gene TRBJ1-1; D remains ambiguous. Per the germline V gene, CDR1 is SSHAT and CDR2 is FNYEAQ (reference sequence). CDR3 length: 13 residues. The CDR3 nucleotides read TGTGCTAGCAGCTTATCGATGAACACTGAAGCTTTCTTT. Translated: CASSLSMNTEAFF.

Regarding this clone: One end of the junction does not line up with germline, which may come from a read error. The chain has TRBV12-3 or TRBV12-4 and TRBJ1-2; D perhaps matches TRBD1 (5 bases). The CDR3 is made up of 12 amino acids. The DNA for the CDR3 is TGTGCCAGCACTTTAAGGGGAGCGGGCTACACCTTC. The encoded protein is CASTLRGAGYTF.

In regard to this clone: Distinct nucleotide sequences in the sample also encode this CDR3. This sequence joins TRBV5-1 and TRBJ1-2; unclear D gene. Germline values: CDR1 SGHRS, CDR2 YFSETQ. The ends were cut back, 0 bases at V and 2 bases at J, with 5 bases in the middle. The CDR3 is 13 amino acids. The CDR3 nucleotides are TGCGCCAGCAGCTTGGAAGGGAACTATGGCTACACCTTC. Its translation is CASSLEGNYGYTF.

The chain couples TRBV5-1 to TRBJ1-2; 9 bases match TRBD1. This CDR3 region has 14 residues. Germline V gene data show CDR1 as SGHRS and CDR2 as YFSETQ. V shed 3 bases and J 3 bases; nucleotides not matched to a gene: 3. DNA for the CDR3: TGCGCCAGCAGCTCGGACAGGGGCGACTATGGCTACACCTTC. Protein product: CASSSDRGDYGYTF. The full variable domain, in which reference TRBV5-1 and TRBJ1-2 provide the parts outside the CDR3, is KAGVTQTPRYLIKTRGQQVTLSCSPISGHRSVSWYQQTPGQGLQFLFEYFSETQRNKGNFPGRFSGRQFSNSRSEMNVSTLELGDSALYLCASSSDRGDYGYTFGSGTRLTVV.

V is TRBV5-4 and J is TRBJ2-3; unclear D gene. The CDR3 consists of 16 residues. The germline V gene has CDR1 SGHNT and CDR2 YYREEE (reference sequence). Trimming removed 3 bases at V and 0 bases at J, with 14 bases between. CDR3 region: CASSSGLGVSTDTQYF. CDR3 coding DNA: TGTGCCAGCAGCTCTGGCCTGGGCGTTAGCACAGATACGCAGTATTTT.

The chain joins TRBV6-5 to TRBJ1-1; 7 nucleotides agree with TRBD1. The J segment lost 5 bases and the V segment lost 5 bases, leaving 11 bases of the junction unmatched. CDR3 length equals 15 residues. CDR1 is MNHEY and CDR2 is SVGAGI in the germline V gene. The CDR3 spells CASSPPGAGGTEAFF. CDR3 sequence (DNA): TGTGCCAGCAGTCCCCCTGGGGCAGGGGGGACTGAAGCTTTCTTT.

Written as DNA, the CDR3 is TGCGCCAGCAGCTGGGCCCTGGGGACTGAAGCTTTCTTT. It yields the protein CASSWALGTEAFF. This chain joins TRBV5-1 and TRBJ1-1; no reliable D call. The V gene lost 3 bases and the J gene lost 5 bases, with 11 bases spanning the gap. The CDR3 runs 13 residues. Germline V CDR1 and CDR2: SGHRS, YFSETQ. The entire variable domain, with the rest obtained from reference TRBV5-1 and TRBJ1-1, is as follows: KAGVTQTPRYLIKTRGQQVTLSCSPISGHRSVSWYQQTPGQGLQFLFEYFSETQRNKGNFPGRFSGRQFSNSRSEMNVSTLELGDSALYLCASSWALGTEAFFGQGTRLTVV.

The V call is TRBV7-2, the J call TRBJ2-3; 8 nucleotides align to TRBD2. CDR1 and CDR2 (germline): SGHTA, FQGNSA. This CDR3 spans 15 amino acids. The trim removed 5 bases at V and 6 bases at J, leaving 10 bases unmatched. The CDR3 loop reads CASSPMRGAGDTQYF. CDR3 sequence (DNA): TGTGCCAGCAGCCCAATGCGGGGGGCAGGGGATACGCAGTATTTT.

The CDR3 protein is CASSGTGSSGANVLTF. CDR3 in DNA: TGTGCCAGCAGCGGGACAGGTAGCTCTGGGGCCAACGTCCTGACTTTC. The chain links TRBV7-8 to TRBJ2-6; the match to TRBD1 covers 8 bases. The CDR3 is 16 residues long. Germline V gene sequence: CDR1 SGHVS, CDR2 FQNEAQ. Unmatched junction bases numbered 3, after V lost 5 bases and J lost 0 bases.

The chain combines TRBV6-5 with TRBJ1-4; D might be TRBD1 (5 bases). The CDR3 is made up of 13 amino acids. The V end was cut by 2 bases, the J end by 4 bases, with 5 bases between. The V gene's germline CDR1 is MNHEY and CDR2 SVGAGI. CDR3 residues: CASSYGHNEKLFF. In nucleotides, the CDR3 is TGTGCCAGCAGTTACGGACATAATGAAAAACTGTTTTTT.

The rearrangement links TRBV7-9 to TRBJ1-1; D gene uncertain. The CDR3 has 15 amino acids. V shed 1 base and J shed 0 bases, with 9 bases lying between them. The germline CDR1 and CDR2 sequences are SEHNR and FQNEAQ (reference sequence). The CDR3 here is CASSLVVGLNTEAFF. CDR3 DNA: TGTGCCAGCAGCTTAGTGGTAGGGCTGAACACTGAAGCTTTCTTT.

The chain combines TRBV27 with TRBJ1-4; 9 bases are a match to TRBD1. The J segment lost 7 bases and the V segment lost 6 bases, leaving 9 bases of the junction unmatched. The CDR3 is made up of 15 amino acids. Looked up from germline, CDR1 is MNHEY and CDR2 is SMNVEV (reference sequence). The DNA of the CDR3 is TGTGCCAGCAGAATACAGGGGGCAGTAGGTGAAAAACTGTTTTTT. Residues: CASRIQGAVGEKLFF.

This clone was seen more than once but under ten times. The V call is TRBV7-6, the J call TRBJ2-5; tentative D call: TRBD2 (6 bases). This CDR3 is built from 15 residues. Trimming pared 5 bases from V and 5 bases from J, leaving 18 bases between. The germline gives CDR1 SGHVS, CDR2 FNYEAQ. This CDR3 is CASSQRRVRDETQYF. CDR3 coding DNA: TGTGCCAGCAGCCAAAGGAGGGTCAGGGACGAGACCCAGTACTTC.

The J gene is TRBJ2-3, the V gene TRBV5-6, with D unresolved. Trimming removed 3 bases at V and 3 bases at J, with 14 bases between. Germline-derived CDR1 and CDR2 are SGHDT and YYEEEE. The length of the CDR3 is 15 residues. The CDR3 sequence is CASSSSPTGTDTQYF. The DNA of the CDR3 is TGTGCCAGCAGCTCAAGCCCCACCGGGACAGATACGCAGTATTTT.

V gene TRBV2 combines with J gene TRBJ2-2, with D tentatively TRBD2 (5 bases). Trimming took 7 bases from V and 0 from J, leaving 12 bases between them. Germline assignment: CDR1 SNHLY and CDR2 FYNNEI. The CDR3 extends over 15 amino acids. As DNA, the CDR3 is TGTGCCAGCACAGGTGCGGGCACGAACACCGGGGAGCTGTTTTTT. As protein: CASTGAGTNTGELFF.

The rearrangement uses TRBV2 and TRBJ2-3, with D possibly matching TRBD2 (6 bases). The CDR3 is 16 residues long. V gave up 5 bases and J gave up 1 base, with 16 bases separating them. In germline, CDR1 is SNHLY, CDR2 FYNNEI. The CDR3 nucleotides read TGTGCCAGCAGTTCGGGACTTCCTTATGGCACAGATACGCAGTATTTT. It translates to CASSSGLPYGTDTQYF.